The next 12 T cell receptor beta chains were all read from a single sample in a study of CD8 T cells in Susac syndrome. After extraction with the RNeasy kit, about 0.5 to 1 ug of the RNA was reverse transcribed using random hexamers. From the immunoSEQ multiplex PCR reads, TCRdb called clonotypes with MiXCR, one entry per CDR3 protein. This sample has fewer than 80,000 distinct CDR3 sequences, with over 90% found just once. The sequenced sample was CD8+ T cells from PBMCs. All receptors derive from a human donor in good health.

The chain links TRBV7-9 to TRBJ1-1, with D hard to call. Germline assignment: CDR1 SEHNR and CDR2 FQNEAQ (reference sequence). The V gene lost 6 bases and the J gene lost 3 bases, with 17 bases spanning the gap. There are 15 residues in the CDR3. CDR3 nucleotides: TGTGCCAGCAGACCATACATGGATGGGGACACTGAAGCTTTCTTT. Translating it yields CASRPYMDGDTEAFF. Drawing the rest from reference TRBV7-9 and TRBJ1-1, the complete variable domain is DTGVSQNPRHKITKRGQNVTFRCDPISEHNRLYWYRQTLGQGPEFLTYFQNEAQLEKSRLLSDRFSAERPKGSFSTLEIQRTEQGDSAMYLCASRPYMDGDTEAFFGQGTRLTVV.

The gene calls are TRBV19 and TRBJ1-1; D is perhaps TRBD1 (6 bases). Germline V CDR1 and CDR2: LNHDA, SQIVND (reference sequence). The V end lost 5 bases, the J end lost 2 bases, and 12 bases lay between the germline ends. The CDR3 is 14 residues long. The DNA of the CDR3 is TGTGCCAGTAGTCACAGGGAATTCAACACTGAAGCTTTCTTT. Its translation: CASSHREFNTEAFF.

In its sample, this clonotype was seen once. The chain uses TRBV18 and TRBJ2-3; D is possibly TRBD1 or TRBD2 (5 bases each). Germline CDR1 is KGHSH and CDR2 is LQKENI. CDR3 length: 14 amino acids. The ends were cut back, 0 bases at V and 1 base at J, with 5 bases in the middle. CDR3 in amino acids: CASSPPGGTDTQYF. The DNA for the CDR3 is TGTGCCAGCTCACCACCGGGGGGCACAGATACGCAGTATTTT.

DNA for the CDR3: TGCGCCAGCGGAGGGGGCGGGACTGAAGCTTTCTTT. The encoded protein is CASGGGGTEAFF. The V and J genes are TRBV5-1 and TRBJ1-1, with 7 positions matching TRBD1. The CDR3 runs to 12 residues. Germline V gene lookup returns CDR1 SGHRS and CDR2 YFSETQ. V dropped 7 bases and J dropped 5; count of bases not matched to a gene: 5.

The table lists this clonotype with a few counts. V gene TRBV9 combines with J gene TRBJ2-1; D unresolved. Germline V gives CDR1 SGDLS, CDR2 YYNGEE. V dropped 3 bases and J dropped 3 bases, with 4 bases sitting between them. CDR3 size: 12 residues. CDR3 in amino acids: CASSGGYNEQFF. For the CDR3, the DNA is TGTGCCAGCAGCGGGGGCTACAATGAGCAGTTCTTC.

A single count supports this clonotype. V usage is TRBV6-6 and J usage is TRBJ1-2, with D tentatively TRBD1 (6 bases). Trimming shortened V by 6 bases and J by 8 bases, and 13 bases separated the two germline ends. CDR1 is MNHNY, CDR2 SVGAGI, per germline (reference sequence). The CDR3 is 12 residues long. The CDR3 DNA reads TGTGCCAGCAGCCCCACAGGGTACGGCTACACCTTC. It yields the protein CASSPTGYGYTF.

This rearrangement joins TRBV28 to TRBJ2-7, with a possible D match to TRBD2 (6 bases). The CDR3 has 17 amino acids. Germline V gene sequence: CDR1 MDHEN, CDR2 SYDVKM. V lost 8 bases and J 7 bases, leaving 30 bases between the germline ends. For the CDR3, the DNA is TGTGCCAGCGGCAGGCTACGGAGGACTTTTACGAGCGGGGAGCAGTACTTC. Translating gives CASGRLRRTFTSGEQYF.

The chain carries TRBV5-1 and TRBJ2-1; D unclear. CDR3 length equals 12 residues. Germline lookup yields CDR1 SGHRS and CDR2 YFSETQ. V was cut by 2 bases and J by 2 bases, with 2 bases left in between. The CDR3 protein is CASSFTYNEQFF. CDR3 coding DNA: TGCGCCAGCAGCTTCACCTACAATGAGCAGTTCTTC.

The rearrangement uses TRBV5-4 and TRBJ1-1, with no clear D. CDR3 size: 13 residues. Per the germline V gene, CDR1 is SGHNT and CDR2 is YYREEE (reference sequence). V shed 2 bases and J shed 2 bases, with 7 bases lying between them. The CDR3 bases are TGTGCCAGCAGCTTTACAGTCAACACTGAAGCTTTCTTT. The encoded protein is CASSFTVNTEAFF.

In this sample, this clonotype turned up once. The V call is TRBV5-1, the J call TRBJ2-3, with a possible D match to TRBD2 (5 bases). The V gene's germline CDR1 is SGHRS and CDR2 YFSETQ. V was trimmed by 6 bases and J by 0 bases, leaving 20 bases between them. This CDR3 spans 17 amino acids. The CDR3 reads CASNSRLASPSTDTQYF. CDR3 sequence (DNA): TGCGCCAGCAACTCACGCCTGGCTAGCCCTAGCACAGATACGCAGTATTTT. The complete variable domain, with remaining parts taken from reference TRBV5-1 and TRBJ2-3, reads KAGVTQTPRYLIKTRGQQVTLSCSPISGHRSVSWYQQTPGQGLQFLFEYFSETQRNKGNFPGRFSGRQFSNSRSEMNVSTLELGDSALYLCASNSRLASPSTDTQYFGPGTRLTVL.

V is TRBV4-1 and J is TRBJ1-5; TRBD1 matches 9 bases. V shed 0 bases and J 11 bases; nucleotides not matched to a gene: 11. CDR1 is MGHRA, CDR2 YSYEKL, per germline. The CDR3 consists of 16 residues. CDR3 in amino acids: CASSQDAGQGLPAQHF. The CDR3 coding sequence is TGCGCCAGCAGCCAAGATGCGGGACAGGGTCTCCCGGCCCAGCATTTT.

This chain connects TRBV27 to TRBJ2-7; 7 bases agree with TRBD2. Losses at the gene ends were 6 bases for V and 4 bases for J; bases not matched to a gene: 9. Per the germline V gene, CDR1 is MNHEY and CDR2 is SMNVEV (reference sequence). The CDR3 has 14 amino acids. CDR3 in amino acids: CASSSGATVYEQYF. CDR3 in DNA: TGTGCCAGCAGCAGCGGGGCGACAGTTTACGAGCAGTACTTC.